The 27 T cell receptor beta chains below come from one sample, sequenced in a study of blood T cell repertoires in COVID-19 (dated by TCRdb to between 2020 and 2021). The library was made by the immunoSEQ multiplex PCR assay. The table comes from immuneACCESS by way of TCRdb, which keeps in-frame sequences with V and J called. Part of the clones is missing from these tables; in studies checked, under half for an unresolved V gene and the rest for unknown reasons. The sample table records more than 250,000 clones; approximately 84% of these occur just once. The ten top clones hold about 9.4% of the sample. The sequenced sample consisted of PBMCs or T cells enriched from blood (not recorded which). The receptors come from a woman aged 18-29 years who had recovered from COVID-19.

CDR3 DNA: TGTGCCAGCAGTAGACAGGGGATGGGCGGGGAGCTGTTTTTT. Protein: CASSRQGMGGELFF. The chain carries TRBV2 and TRBJ2-2; 8 bases line up with TRBD1. Losses at the gene ends were 5 bases for V and 7 bases for J; bases not matched to a gene: 6. Per germline, CDR1 SNHLY and CDR2 FYNNEI. This CDR3 comprises 14 residues.

The V and J genes are TRBV7-9 and TRBJ2-7; perhaps TRBD2 as D (5 bases). This CDR3 comprises 15 residues. Deletions cut 1 base from V and 6 bases from J, with 16 bases between. Per the germline V gene, CDR1 is SEHNR and CDR2 is FQNEAQ (reference sequence). Here the CDR3 reads CASSLVGLAGGEQYF. As DNA, the CDR3 is TGTGCCAGCAGCTTAGTAGGGCTAGCCGGCGGCGAGCAGTACTTC.

The rearrangement uses TRBV9 and TRBJ2-7, with a weak D call TRBD2 (5 bases). This CDR3 has 13 amino acids. The germline V gene encodes CDR1 SGDLS and CDR2 YYNGEE. Trimming pared 3 bases from V and 3 bases from J, leaving 10 bases between. CDR3: CASSADGLYEQYF. For the CDR3, the DNA is TGTGCCAGCAGCGCGGACGGACTCTACGAGCAGTACTTC.

CDR3 protein: CASSPRLQPLYYGYTF. The CDR3 coding sequence is TGTGCCAGCAGCCCCAGGCTACAACCCCTATACTATGGCTACACCTTC. The chain recombines TRBV5-4 with TRBJ1-2; D call uncertain. V was cut by 4 bases and J by 3 bases, with 19 bases left in between. Germline values: CDR1 SGHNT, CDR2 YYREEE (reference sequence). The CDR3 covers 16 residues.

The chain links TRBV5-4 to TRBJ1-2, with D possibly TRBD1 on 6 matching bases. Per germline, CDR1 SGHNT and CDR2 YYREEE (reference sequence). The CDR3 has 16 residues. The V end lost 0 bases, the J end lost 1 base, and 13 bases lay between the germline ends. This CDR3 is CASSLAGGGLNYGYTF. DNA for the CDR3: TGTGCCAGCAGCTTGGCCGGGGGGGGGCTTAACTATGGCTACACCTTC.

The chain uses TRBV30 and TRBJ1-2; no clear D. CDR1 and CDR2 from the germline V gene are GTSNPN and SVGIG (reference sequence). V lost 1 base, J lost 8 bases, and 11 bases lay in between. The CDR3 is 12 amino acids. The CDR3 loop reads CAWSEITEGYTF. CDR3 DNA: TGTGCCTGGAGTGAGATTACGGAGGGCTACACCTTC.

V gene TRBV4-1 combines with J gene TRBJ1-1; no clear D gene. The CDR3 contains 15 residues. Trimming removed 0 bases at V and 4 bases at J, with 12 bases between. In germline, CDR1 is MGHRA, CDR2 YSYEKL. CDR3: CASSQEGSGFTEAFF. The DNA of the CDR3 is TGCGCCAGCAGCCAAGAAGGATCGGGTTTCACTGAAGCTTTCTTT.

J is TRBJ2-3 and V is TRBV6-4, with a tentative D call TRBD1 (6 bases). The ends were cut back, 0 bases at V and 4 bases at J, with 17 bases in the middle. The CDR3 sequence is 17 residues long. The germline gives CDR1 MRHNA, CDR2 SNTAGT. The CDR3 loop is CASSDSRTLGGADTQYF. The DNA for the CDR3 is TGTGCCAGCAGTGACTCGAGGACCCTAGGGGGTGCAGATACGCAGTATTTT.

This chain links TRBV9 with TRBJ1-1; 9 bases line up with TRBD1. The CDR3 runs to 16 residues. From germline, CDR1 is SGDLS and CDR2 YYNGEE. V shed 0 bases and J 2 bases; nucleotides not matched to a gene: 5. This CDR3 reads CASSVVGTGINTEAFF. The CDR3 DNA follows: TGTGCCAGCAGCGTAGTTGGGACAGGGATAAACACTGAAGCTTTCTTT.

The chain joins TRBV2 to TRBJ1-1, with D tentatively TRBD1 (5 bases). The CDR3 has 14 residues. V lost 5 bases and J lost 1, with 11 bases in between. Germline CDR1 SNHLY, CDR2 FYNNEI. Written as DNA, the CDR3 is TGTGCCAGCAGTATCCAGGGAGGGAACACTGAAGCTTTCTTT. Translated, it gives CASSIQGGNTEAFF.

This chain links TRBV10-3 with TRBJ2-5; the match to TRBD2 covers 11 bases. From germline, CDR1 is ENHRY and CDR2 SYGVKD. V trimming: 6 bases; J trimming: 3 bases; junction bases outside the gene matches: 6. The CDR3 loop spans 15 amino acids. The CDR3 DNA sequence: TGTGCCATCAGCCCCCAACTAGCGGGGGAAGAGACCCAGTACTTC. This encodes CAISPQLAGEETQYF.

The chain is built from TRBV27 and TRBJ1-6; TRBD1 agrees at 8 bases. The CDR3 covers 18 residues. Germline V gene sequence: CDR1 MNHEY, CDR2 SMNVEV (reference sequence). V trimming: 2 bases; J trimming: 4 bases; junction bases outside the gene matches: 10. As DNA, the CDR3 is TGTGCCAGCAGTTTAGTTGGCTTAACAGGGGGTTATAATTCACCCCTCCACTTT. Its translation: CASSLVGLTGGYNSPLHF.

The V gene is TRBV2, the J gene TRBJ1-2, with D possibly TRBD1 on 6 matching bases. This CDR3 is 14 amino acids long. Germline V lookup: CDR1 SNHLY, CDR2 FYNNEI. V lost 4 bases, J lost 8 bases, and 17 bases lay in between. The CDR3 nucleotides are TGTGCCAGCAGTGTTTCCGGGGGGCCGACCGGCTACACCTTC. Protein sequence: CASSVSGGPTGYTF.

This sequence joins TRBV12-3 or TRBV12-4 and TRBJ1-4; D uncertain. The germline V and J ends were trimmed by 6 bases and 4 bases, with 9 bases remaining between them. The CDR3 runs to 13 residues. The CDR3 DNA reads as TGTGCCAGCAGCCGACTGAATAATGAAAAACTGTTTTTT. Protein sequence: CASSRLNNEKLFF.

This chain links TRBV30 with TRBJ2-5; D is unclear. Trimming pared 0 bases from V and 5 bases from J, leaving 13 bases between. CDR3 size: 14 residues. CDR1 GTSNPN and CDR2 SVGIG come from the germline V gene (reference sequence). The CDR3 spells CAWSVGTVTETQYF. CDR3 DNA sequence: TGTGCCTGGAGTGTCGGAACAGTTACGGAGACCCAGTACTTC.

The chain carries TRBV28 and TRBJ1-5; D is unclear. Per germline, CDR1 MDHEN and CDR2 SYDVKM. The V and J ends lost 1 base and 9 bases respectively, with 7 bases between them. The CDR3 length is 12 residues. In DNA, the CDR3 is TGTGCCAGCAGTTTATCCCTCTGGCCCCAGCATTTT. Translation gives CASSLSLWPQHF.

The chain is built from TRBV30 and TRBJ1-5, with D possibly being TRBD1 (5 bases). Germline V gene lookup returns CDR1 GTSNPN and CDR2 SVGIG (reference sequence). V shed 0 bases and J shed 3 bases, with 6 bases lying between them. This CDR3 is 13 amino acids long. The CDR3 DNA reads as TGTGCCTGGAGTGTCAGGGACAATCAGCCCCAGCATTTT. It specifies CAWSVRDNQPQHF. Using reference TRBV30 and TRBJ1-5 for the parts outside the CDR3, the full variable domain is SQTIHQWPATLVQPVGSPLSLECTVEGTSNPNLYWYRQAAGRGLQLLFYSVGIGQISSEVPQNLSASRPQDRQFILSSKKLLLSDSGFYLCAWSVRDNQPQHFGDGTRLSIL.

V is TRBV5-1 and J is TRBJ2-5; 7 bases line up with TRBD1. This CDR3 region has 14 residues. V trimming: 7 bases; J trimming: 5 bases; junction bases outside the gene matches: 11. Germline CDR1 reads SGHRS; CDR2 reads YFSETQ. The CDR3 region has the DNA TGCGCCAGCGACCTGTCAGGGGGTGGGGAGACCCAGTACTTC. Its translation: CASDLSGGGETQYF.

This chain connects TRBV4-1 to TRBJ1-6, with 9 positions matching TRBD1. Trimming at V came to 2 bases and at J to 10 bases, leaving 6 bases not matched to a gene. The CDR3 consists of 15 residues. Germline CDR1 and CDR2: MGHRA and YSYEKL. CDR3 DNA sequence: TGCGCCAGCAGCCAATCTGGACAGGGGAACTCACCCCTCCACTTT. It is translated as CASSQSGQGNSPLHF.

This clone was observed a few times. V and J are TRBV3-1 (or the pseudogene TRBV3-2) and TRBJ2-3; 9 nucleotides line up with TRBD2. V gave up 4 bases and J gave up 1 base; unmatched junction bases: 9. In germline, CDR1 is LGHDT, CDR2 YNNKEL (reference sequence). This CDR3 spans 17 amino acids. The CDR3 loop reads CASSLGGGRGGTDTQYF. The CDR3, as DNA: TGTGCCAGCAGCCTTGGAGGCGGGAGGGGGGGCACAGATACGCAGTATTTT.

This clone was recorded once. The chain has TRBV19 and TRBJ1-2; 9 bases line up with TRBD1. This CDR3 comprises 13 residues. Germline-derived CDR1 and CDR2 are LNHDA and SQIVND (reference sequence). V gave up 5 bases and J gave up 10 bases; unmatched junction bases: 8. The CDR3 region has the DNA TGTGCCAGTAGTCTCGGACAGGGGCCCGTCTACACCTTC. Its protein is CASSLGQGPVYTF. Complete variable domain (other parts from reference TRBV19 and TRBJ1-2): DGGITQSPKYLFRKEGQNVTLSCEQNLNHDAMYWYRQDPGQGLRLIYYSQIVNDFQKGDIAEGYSVSREKKESFPLTVTSAQKNPTAFYLCASSLGQGPVYTFGSGTRLTVV.

There are many counts of this clone. The rearrangement links TRBV6-5 to TRBJ1-2, with 8 positions matching TRBD1. CDR1 MNHEY and CDR2 SVGAGI come from the germline V gene. After removal of 6 bases from V and 7 bases from J, the junction contained 10 bases not matched to a gene. The CDR3 is 14 residues long. The CDR3 sequence is CASSQADREFGYTF. As DNA, the CDR3 is TGTGCCAGCAGCCAAGCGGACAGGGAGTTTGGCTACACCTTC.

V and J are TRBV7-8 and TRBJ2-1; TRBD1 agrees at 8 bases. The trim removed 1 base at V and 0 bases at J, leaving 8 bases unmatched. This CDR3 has 18 amino acids. The germline V gene encodes CDR1 SGHVS and CDR2 FQNEAQ. The CDR3 region has the DNA TGTGCCAGCAGCTTAGGGGCCAGGGGGCAGCTCTCCTACAATGAGCAGTTCTTC. Translating it yields CASSLGARGQLSYNEQFF. Based on the CDR3 plus reference TRBV7-8 and TRBJ2-1, the full variable domain is GAGVSQSPRYKVAKRGQDVALRCDPISGHVSLFWYQQALGQGPEFLTYFQNEAQLDKSGLPSDRFFAERPEGSVSTLKIQRTQQEDSAVYLCASSLGARGQLSYNEQFFGPGTRLTVL.

V is TRBV24-1 and J is TRBJ2-5, with 8 bases fitting TRBD2. V shed 9 bases and J 5 bases; nucleotides not matched to a gene: 7. Germline-derived CDR1 and CDR2 are KGHDR and SFDVKD. The CDR3 runs 13 residues. The CDR3 coding sequence is TGTGCCACCGCCAGCGGGAGCCAGGAGACCCAGTACTTC. Translation gives CATASGSQETQYF.

The CDR3 region is CASSLGLAETYEQYF. The CDR3 DNA is TGTGCCAGCAGCTTAGGTCTAGCGGAAACCTACGAGCAGTACTTC. The chain uses TRBV11-2 and TRBJ2-7, with 7 bases that match TRBD2. Germline V gives CDR1 SGHAT, CDR2 FQNNGV. The CDR3 spans 15 residues. V was pared by 1 base and J by 2 bases, with 5 bases of the junction left unmatched.

CDR3 DNA sequence: TGTGCCAGCAGCTTGGTGGCAGTGAACACTGAAGCTTTCTTT. This codes for CASSLVAVNTEAFF. This chain connects TRBV5-4 to TRBJ1-1; D gene unclear. This CDR3 region has 14 residues. V lost 0 bases to trimming and J lost 0 bases, with 6 bases between them. The V gene's germline CDR1 is SGHNT and CDR2 YYREEE (reference sequence).

The CDR3 here is CACQTGGDGYTF. The DNA of the CDR3 is TGTGCCTGTCAGACAGGGGGGGATGGCTACACCTTC. The rearrangement links TRBV30 to TRBJ1-2; 9 nucleotides line up with TRBD1. Trimming cost V 6 bases and J 6 bases; bases outside gene matches: 5. This CDR3 region has 12 residues. The germline V gene encodes CDR1 GTSNPN and CDR2 SVGIG (reference sequence).